This paragraph covers one T cell receptor beta chain sequence. What it binds is not known. The data were taken from a study of cytotoxic CD8 clonotypes in ibrutinib-treated CLL. Whole-study findings and limits: Public clonotypes proved infrequent, and on treatment they shrank or remained steady.

The CDR3 has 16 amino acids. The data were produced by immunoSEQ multiplex PCR, yet TCRdb's version contains in-frame clones alone and is incomplete. The sample yields roughly 220,000 clones, approximately 79% seen once. This receptor was taken from a human donor with chronic lymphocytic leukemia. The source material was PBMCs, sampled after 12 months of ibrutinib treatment. The chain uses TRBV21-1 and TRBJ2-1; TRBD2, the table's D call, lacks a check against the DNA. TRBV21-1 is flagged as a pseudogene. The CDR3 DNA sequence: TGTGCCAGCAGCGAGGACTGTCCAAGCTCCTACAATGAGCAGTTCTTC. Translated: CASSEDCPSSYNEQFF.